These 9 T cell receptor beta chains share one sample of origin, sequenced in a study of blood T cell repertoires in COVID-19. Some clones are missing from TCRdb's copy, which holds only in-frame ones; the method was immunoSEQ multiplex PCR. Of about 39,000 clones in the sample, approximately 89% were seen once. Sequences were obtained from peripheral blood. The receptors originated from a man aged 45-65 years with active COVID-19.

This chain links TRBV27 with TRBJ1-5; D gene uncertain. The CDR3 spans 13 residues. V lost 10 bases and J 0 bases, leaving 10 bases between the germline ends. Germline CDR1 reads MNHEY; CDR2 reads SMNVEV (reference sequence). CDR3 nucleotide sequence: TGTGCCACCTCCACAGATAGCAATCAGCCCCAGCATTTT. Protein: CATSTDSNQPQHF.

The chain recombines TRBV29-1 with TRBJ2-1; weak D call: TRBD1 (6 bases). The CDR3 length is 15 residues. Trimming cost V 4 bases and J 9 bases, with 22 bases left between them. Germline lookup yields CDR1 SQVTM and CDR2 ANQGSEA. This CDR3 reads CSVAFRTDPRGEQFF. CDR3 bases: TGCAGCGTTGCTTTCCGGACAGACCCGAGGGGTGAGCAGTTCTTC.

The chain uses TRBV19 and TRBJ1-2; possibly TRBD1 for D (5 bases). The germline V gene has CDR1 LNHDA and CDR2 SQIVND (reference sequence). CDR3 length: 12 amino acids. Deletions cut 5 bases from V and 8 bases from J, with 12 bases between. CDR3: CASSAGLDGYTF. CDR3 sequence (DNA): TGTGCCAGTAGTGCGGGGCTGGACGGCTACACCTTC.

The CDR3 DNA is TGTGCCAGCAGCGTCAGCCGGGAGACGCGCACTGAGCAGTTCTTC. This translates into CASSVSRETRTEQFF. This chain joins TRBV9 and TRBJ2-1, with a tentative D call TRBD2 (6 bases). The germline V gene encodes CDR1 SGDLS and CDR2 YYNGEE. The germline V and J ends were trimmed by 2 bases and 9 bases, with 18 bases remaining between them. CDR3 length: 15 residues.

The chain uses TRBV7-4 and TRBJ1-1; perhaps TRBD1 as D (6 bases). This CDR3 spans 16 amino acids. Germline CDR1 is SGHVT and CDR2 is SQSDAQ. V lost 0 bases to trimming and J lost 6 bases, with 17 bases between them. The CDR3 coding sequence is TGTGCCAGCAGCTTAGCCTTACAGGGTATAGCCTCTGAAGCTTTCTTT. It specifies CASSLALQGIASEAFF.

The rearrangement uses TRBV11-3 and TRBJ1-3; no clear D gene. Between the trimmed V and J ends, which lost 2 bases and 0 bases, there was a span of 11 bases. The CDR3 sequence is 16 residues long. Looked up from germline, CDR1 is SGHNT and CDR2 is YENEEA. DNA for the CDR3: TGTGCCAGCAGCTTATTTGGAGCCTCCTCTGGAAACACCATATATTTT. Translating gives CASSLFGASSGNTIYF.

The CDR3 bases are TGTGCCAGCAGCTCCGGGACAGGGGAACAGCCCCAGCATTTT. This codes for CASSSGTGEQPQHF. The chain combines TRBV3-1 (or the pseudogene TRBV3-2) with TRBJ1-5; 10 positions match TRBD1. CDR1 and CDR2 (germline): LGHDT, YNNKEL (reference sequence). The V and J ends lost 5 bases and 7 bases, in that order; junction bases with no gene match: 5. The length of the CDR3 is 14 residues.

The sample holds one count of this clone. The chain links TRBV5-1 to TRBJ2-7; maybe TRBD1 (5 bases). The CDR3 contains 14 residues. V was cut by 3 bases and J by 5 bases, with 15 bases left in between. Germline CDR1 and CDR2: SGHRS and YFSETQ. CDR3 DNA sequence: TGCGCCAGCAGCTCGAACAACCAGGGTAACGAGCAGTACTTC. Translation: CASSSNNQGNEQYF. Together with reference TRBV5-1 and TRBJ2-7, the CDR3 gives the full variable domain: KAGVTQTPRYLIKTRGQQVTLSCSPISGHRSVSWYQQTPGQGLQFLFEYFSETQRNKGNFPGRFSGRQFSNSRSEMNVSTLELGDSALYLCASSSNNQGNEQYFGPGTRLTVT.

The chain links TRBV2 to TRBJ2-1, with D perhaps TRBD1 (5 bases). The germline V gene has CDR1 SNHLY and CDR2 FYNNEI. Between the trimmed V and J ends, which lost 4 bases and 8 bases, there was a span of 18 bases. This CDR3 has 15 amino acids. The CDR3 DNA reads TGTGCCAGCAGTGGAACTGCAGGGTTACAGGATGAGCAGTTCTTC. It specifies CASSGTAGLQDEQFF.